This T cell receptor (beta chain) was retrieved from a study of cytomegalovirus exposure and HLA in healthy donors. The germline V gene encodes CDR1 ENHRY and CDR2 SYGVKD. The CDR3 loop spans 14 amino acids. V lost 3 bases and J 8 bases, leaving 14 bases between the germline ends. This PCR relied on a set of 60 Vbeta primers and 13 Jbeta primers. Assay: immunoSEQ multiplex PCR; the TCRdb copy retains only in-frame clones and omits some. The profile covers about 95,000 clones, with 70% to 80% appearing a single time and about 8% taken by the ten largest. This sequence was found in a man between 60 and 75 years old in good health and CMV-seronegative. Sequencing was done on a sample of PBMCs. The rearrangement uses TRBV10-3 and TRBJ2-1; possibly TRBD2 for D (6 bases). The CDR3, as DNA: TGTGCCATCAGTGAAGGGGAAGCTAGCGATGAGCAGTTCTTC. Protein sequence: CAISEGEASDEQFF.